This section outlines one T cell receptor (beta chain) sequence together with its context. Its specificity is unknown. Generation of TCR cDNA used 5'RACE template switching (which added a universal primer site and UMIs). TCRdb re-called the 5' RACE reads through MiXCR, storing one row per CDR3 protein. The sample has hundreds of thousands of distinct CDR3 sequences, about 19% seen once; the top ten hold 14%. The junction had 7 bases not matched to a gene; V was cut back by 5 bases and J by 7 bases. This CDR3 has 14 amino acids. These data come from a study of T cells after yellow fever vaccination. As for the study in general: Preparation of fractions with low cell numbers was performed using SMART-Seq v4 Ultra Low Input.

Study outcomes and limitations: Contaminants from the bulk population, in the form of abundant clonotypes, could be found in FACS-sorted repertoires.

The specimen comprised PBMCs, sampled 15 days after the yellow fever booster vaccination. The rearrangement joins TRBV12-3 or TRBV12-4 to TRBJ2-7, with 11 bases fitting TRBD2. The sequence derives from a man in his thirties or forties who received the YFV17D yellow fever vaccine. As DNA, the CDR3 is TGTGCCAGCAGTATACTAGCGGGAGATACTGAGCAGTACTTC. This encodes CASSILAGDTEQYF.